Listed here is a single T cell receptor beta chain. Its antigen is as yet unknown. The junction departs from the called germline gene at one end, perhaps through a read error. This specimen belongs to a study of tumor-infiltrating lymphocytes in localized non-small cell lung cancer. Study-wide results and caveats: IM1 and IM2 tumors showed no difference in T-cell fraction.

The CDR3 contains 14 residues. Per germline, CDR1 MGHRA and CDR2 YSYEKL. Data came from immunoSEQ multiplex PCR; TCRdb stores just in-frame clones and leaves some out. The table includes around 6,500 clones, 74% detected once. The TCR was taken from a human donor with non-small cell lung cancer. The chain carries TRBV4-1 and TRBJ2-5, with 11 bases that match TRBD2. The specimen sequenced was uninvolved lung tissue not adjacent to the tumor. The CDR3 reads CASSQLAGGETQYF. DNA of the CDR3: TGTGCCAGCAGCCAATTAGCGGGAGGGGAGACCCAGTACTTC.